The next 19 T cell receptor beta chains were all read from a single sample in a study of beta chain features in type 1 diabetes. Reverse transcribing all isolated RNA meant expressed TCRB transcripts were sequenced. Measured with immunoSEQ multiplex PCR; TCRdb has only the in-frame clones, and not every one. The sample contains some 220,000 clones, about 11% of which appear only once. Sample: central memory CD4+ T cells from blood. These receptors all come from a man between 18 and 29 years old in good health.

The rearrangement joins TRBV23-1 to TRBJ2-7; D unclear. TRBV23-1 qualifies as an ORF whose function is uncertain. Trimming shortened V by 0 bases and J by 0 bases, and 9 bases separated the two germline ends. CDR3 size: 15 residues. DNA of the CDR3: TGCGCCAGCAGTCAATCCGGGCAAAGCTCCTACGAGCAGTACTTC. It yields the protein CASSQSGQSSYEQYF.

This clone showed up many times. The same CDR3 can be traced to other DNA sequences in this sample. The chain links TRBV30 to TRBJ2-2; D remains ambiguous. The CDR3 sequence is 14 residues long. The germline V gene has CDR1 GTSNPN and CDR2 SVGIG (reference sequence). The ends were cut back, 2 bases at V and 5 bases at J, with 12 bases in the middle. The CDR3 loop is CAWSRLGLTGELFF. Here the CDR3 DNA reads TGTGCCTGGAGTCGGCTAGGTTTGACCGGGGAGCTGTTTTTT.

The V gene is TRBV18, the J gene TRBJ2-5; D gene uncertain. The CDR3 runs to 15 residues. Trimming left V 3 bases short and J 1 base short, with 12 bases between. The germline V gene has CDR1 KGHSH and CDR2 LQKENI. The CDR3, as DNA: TGTGCCAGCTCACCGGCGGAAAGGAGCCAAGAGACCCAGTACTTC. Its protein is CASSPAERSQETQYF.

This clone came up a few times. This rearrangement joins TRBV23-1 to TRBJ2-7; no clear D. TRBV23-1 counts as an open reading frame of uncertain function. Between the trimmed V and J ends, which lost 10 bases and 0 bases, there was a span of 16 bases. This CDR3 is built from 14 residues. CDR3 protein: CANPLGVSSYEQYF. CDR3 in DNA: TGCGCCAACCCACTGGGTGTTTCCTCCTACGAGCAGTACTTC.

The rearrangement joins TRBV30 to TRBJ1-4, with 7 bases matching TRBD1. CDR3 length: 14 residues. V gave up 1 base and J gave up 4 bases; unmatched junction bases: 3. Per the germline V gene, CDR1 is GTSNPN and CDR2 is SVGIG (reference sequence). The CDR3 DNA is TGTGCCTGGAGTGCACAGGGGCTTAATGAAAAACTGTTTTTT. Translation: CAWSAQGLNEKLFF.

J is TRBJ2-7 and V is TRBV5-1; D possibly corresponds to TRBD1 (5 bases). Trimming pared 4 bases from V and 3 bases from J, leaving 14 bases between. The CDR3 length is 14 residues. The germline V gene has CDR1 SGHRS and CDR2 YFSETQ. CDR3 in amino acids: CASSPGRADYEQYF. In nucleotides, the CDR3 is TGCGCCAGCAGCCCGGGCAGGGCGGACTACGAGCAGTACTTC.

The V call is TRBV9, the J call TRBJ2-7; 7 bases agree with TRBD1. Germline trimming cut 1 base from V and 1 base from J; bases unmatched to any gene: 5. CDR3 length: 15 residues. CDR1 is SGDLS, CDR2 YYNGEE, per germline. CDR3 DNA: TGTGCCAGCAGCGTATTAGGGGACAGATCCTACGAGCAGTACTTC. Translating gives CASSVLGDRSYEQYF.

This clone was seen more than once but under ten times. V and J are TRBV28 and TRBJ1-2; D not certain. V shed 3 bases and J shed 4 bases, with 9 bases lying between them. The CDR3 has 13 residues. CDR1 and CDR2 (germline): MDHEN, SYDVKM. Here the CDR3 reads CASSLSRSYGYTF. The CDR3 DNA is TGTGCCAGCAGTTTGAGCAGATCCTATGGCTACACCTTC.

This clone has a handful of counts. V is TRBV11-2 and J is TRBJ2-3; possible D gene TRBD2, 6 bases. The V gene lost 5 bases and the J gene lost 3 bases, with 18 bases spanning the gap. The CDR3 consists of 16 residues. Germline CDR1 reads SGHAT; CDR2 reads FQNNGV. This chain's CDR3 is CASSIQGDFRTDTQYF. The DNA of the CDR3 is TGTGCCAGCAGCATACAAGGGGACTTCCGGACAGATACGCAGTATTTT.

There are a few counts of this clone. The chain carries TRBV28 and TRBJ1-5; TRBD1 is a possible D gene (6 bases). Germline values: CDR1 MDHEN, CDR2 SYDVKM. V gave up 4 bases and J gave up 6 bases, with 7 bases separating them. CDR3 length equals 12 residues. CDR3 loop: CASSWGAQPQHF. The CDR3 DNA is TGTGCCAGCAGTTGGGGGGCTCAGCCCCAGCATTTT.

This clone has a handful of counts. The chain uses TRBV14 and TRBJ2-1, with D unclear. The CDR3 has 13 residues. Germline CDR1 is SGHDN and CDR2 is FVKESK. V was clipped by 4 bases and J by 2 bases, with 6 bases between them. CDR3 bases: TGTGCCAGCAGCCGGCAGACCTACAATGAGCAGTTCTTC. It translates to CASSRQTYNEQFF.

The chain couples TRBV2 to TRBJ2-7; possible D gene TRBD2, 6 bases. CDR3 length: 14 amino acids. Trimming took off 6 bases at V and 2 bases at J, with 14 bases between the two ends. The germline V gene has CDR1 SNHLY and CDR2 FYNNEI. CDR3 sequence: CASRSGLAPYEQYF. The CDR3 region has the DNA TGTGCCAGCAGAAGCGGGCTAGCCCCCTACGAGCAGTACTTC.

This clone was counted between two and nine times. The chain uses TRBV30 and TRBJ2-1; perhaps D is TRBD1 or TRBD2 (5 bases each). V gave up 5 bases and J gave up 14 bases, with 16 bases separating them. The germline gives CDR1 GTSNPN, CDR2 SVGIG (reference sequence). This CDR3 contains 11 residues. This CDR3 reads CAWARGGIEFF. DNA for the CDR3: TGTGCCTGGGCTCGTGGGGGTATAGAGTTCTTC.

The chain has TRBV15 and TRBJ2-7; no reliable D call. Germline loops: CDR1 LNHNV, CDR2 YYDKDF (reference sequence). Trimming took off 3 bases at V and 3 bases at J, with 12 bases between the two ends. This CDR3 contains 14 residues. The CDR3 DNA follows: TGTGCCACCAGCAGGGCAGGAAGAAACTACGAGCAGTACTTC. Amino acid sequence: CATSRAGRNYEQYF.

This clone occurred many times. The chain links TRBV7-9 to TRBJ2-5, with D perhaps TRBD1 (5 bases). Germline V gene sequence: CDR1 SEHNR, CDR2 FQNEAQ (reference sequence). V gave up 2 bases and J gave up 4 bases, with 5 bases separating them. The CDR3 consists of 12 residues. The CDR3 nucleotides are TGTGCCAGCAGCTTACAGGGAGAGACCCAGTACTTC. It yields the protein CASSLQGETQYF. Full variable domain (missing parts from reference TRBV7-9 and TRBJ2-5): DTGVSQNPRHKITKRGQNVTFRCDPISEHNRLYWYRQTLGQGPEFLTYFQNEAQLEKSRLLSDRFSAERPKGSFSTLEIQRTEQGDSAMYLCASSLQGETQYFGPGTRLLVL.

The rearrangement links TRBV7-3 to TRBJ2-2, with D uncertain. V was cut by 2 bases and J by 1 base, with 5 bases left in between. In germline, CDR1 is SGHTA, CDR2 FQGTGA. The CDR3 is made up of 14 amino acids. As DNA, the CDR3 is TGTGCCAGCAGCTTAGTAGGGAACACCGGGGAGCTGTTTTTT. Residues: CASSLVGNTGELFF. The full variable domain, its missing parts supplied by reference TRBV7-3 and TRBJ2-2, is GAGVSQTPSNKVTEKGKYVELRCDPISGHTALYWYRQSLGQGPEFLIYFQGTGAADDSGLPNDRFFAVRPEGSVSTLKIQRTERGDSAVYLCASSLVGNTGELFFGEGSRLTVL.

This clone was detected a few times. The rearrangement uses TRBV6-5 and TRBJ1-3, with no clear D. Trimming shortened V by 5 bases and J by 0 bases, and 11 bases separated the two germline ends. The CDR3 totals 15 residues. The germline V gene encodes CDR1 MNHEY and CDR2 SVGAGI. CDR3 in amino acids: CASSPFFASGNTIYF. CDR3 sequence (DNA): TGTGCCAGCAGTCCCTTTTTTGCCTCTGGAAACACCATATATTTT.

The V and J genes are TRBV18 and TRBJ1-2; D ambiguous. The CDR3 contains 16 residues. Trimming pared 2 bases from V and 4 bases from J, leaving 17 bases between. Germline values: CDR1 KGHSH, CDR2 LQKENI. CDR3 nucleotide sequence: TGTGCCAGCTCACCAGATCCAGTTTTAAGGTTCTATGGCTACACCTTC. It translates to CASSPDPVLRFYGYTF.

The chain recombines TRBV6-1 with TRBJ2-3; no reliable D call. V lost 10 bases and J 2 bases, leaving 13 bases between the germline ends. The CDR3 runs 13 residues. The germline gives CDR1 MNHNS, CDR2 SASEGT. The CDR3 is CAIKSSPTDTQYF. CDR3 DNA sequence: TGTGCCATCAAGTCGTCCCCCACAGATACGCAGTATTTT.